This entry concerns a single T cell receptor beta chain. Its cognate antigen is unknown. The sample belongs to a study of T-cell reconstitution after alpha-beta-depleted transplantation in children. The CDR3 has 15 amino acids. Germline V gene lookup returns CDR1 MGHRA and CDR2 YSYEKL. The V and J ends lost 0 bases and 4 bases, in that order; junction bases with no gene match: 4. Study-level findings and limits: Where some patients showed high TCRbeta diversity at day 60, it came from recipient T cells and thymic progenitors that had survived. At the one-year point after transplant, T-cell counts and TCRbeta diversity were found to come mostly from T cells that had been newly produced. It was reported that alpha-beta T cells came from several hundred expanded graft clones (about two months after transplant).

Unique molecular identifiers featured in how the TCRbeta library was prepared. TCRdb itself ran the PCR reads through MiXCR, one entry per CDR3 protein. The table lists about 210,000 distinct CDR3 sequences, under 20% of them singletons. Source: PBMCs, mostly from graft donor cells, taken 360 days after TCRalphabeta/CD19-depleted stem cell transplant. This chain joins TRBV4-1 and TRBJ1-2; 8 positions match TRBD1. The TCR was taken from a male patient between 2 and 15 years old who had a stem cell transplant for acute lymphoblastic leukemia, so the T cells may come from the graft donor. CDR3 sequence: CASSQDRDRFYGYTF. CDR3 DNA sequence: TGCGCCAGCAGCCAAGATCGGGACAGGTTCTATGGCTACACCTTC.